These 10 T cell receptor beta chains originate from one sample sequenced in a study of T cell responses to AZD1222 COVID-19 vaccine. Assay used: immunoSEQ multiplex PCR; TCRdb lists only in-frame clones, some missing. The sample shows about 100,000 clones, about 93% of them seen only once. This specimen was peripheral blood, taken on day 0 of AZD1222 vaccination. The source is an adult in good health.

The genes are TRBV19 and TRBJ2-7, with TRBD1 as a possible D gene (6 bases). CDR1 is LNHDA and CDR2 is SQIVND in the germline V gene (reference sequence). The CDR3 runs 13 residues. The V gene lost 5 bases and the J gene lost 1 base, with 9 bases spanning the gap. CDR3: CASSPGQSYEQYF. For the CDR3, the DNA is TGTGCCAGTAGTCCAGGACAGTCCTACGAGCAGTACTTC.

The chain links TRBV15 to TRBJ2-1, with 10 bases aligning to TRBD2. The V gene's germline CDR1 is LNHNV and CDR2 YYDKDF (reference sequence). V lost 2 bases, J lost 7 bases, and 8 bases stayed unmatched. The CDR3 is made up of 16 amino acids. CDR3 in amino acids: CATSRQTSGWVNEQFF. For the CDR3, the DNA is TGTGCCACCAGCAGACAGACTAGCGGGTGGGTTAATGAGCAGTTCTTC.

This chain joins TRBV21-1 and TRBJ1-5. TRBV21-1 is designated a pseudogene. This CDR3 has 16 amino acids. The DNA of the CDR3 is TGTGCCAGCAGCAAACCCCTGGGTTGCAACAATCAGCCCCAGCATTTT. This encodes CASSKPLGCNNQPQHF.

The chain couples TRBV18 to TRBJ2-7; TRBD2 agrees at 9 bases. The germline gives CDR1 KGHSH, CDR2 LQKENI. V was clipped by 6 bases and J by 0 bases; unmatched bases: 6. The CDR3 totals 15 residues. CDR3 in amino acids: CASSPSGRPSYEQYF. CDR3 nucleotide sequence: TGTGCCAGCTCTCCAAGCGGGAGGCCCTCCTACGAGCAGTACTTC.

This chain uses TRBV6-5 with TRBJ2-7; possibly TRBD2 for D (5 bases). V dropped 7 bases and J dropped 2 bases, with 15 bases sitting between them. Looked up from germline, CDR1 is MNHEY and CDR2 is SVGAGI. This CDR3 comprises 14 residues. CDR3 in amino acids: CASTAGIPAYEQYF. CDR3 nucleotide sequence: TGTGCCAGCACCGCGGGTATCCCTGCCTACGAGCAGTACTTC.

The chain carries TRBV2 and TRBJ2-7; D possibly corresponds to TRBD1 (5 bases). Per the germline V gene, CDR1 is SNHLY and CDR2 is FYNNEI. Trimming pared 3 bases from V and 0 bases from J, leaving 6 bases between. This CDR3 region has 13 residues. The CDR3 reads CASSDRASYEQYF. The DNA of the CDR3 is TGTGCCAGCAGTGACAGGGCCTCCTACGAGCAGTACTTC.

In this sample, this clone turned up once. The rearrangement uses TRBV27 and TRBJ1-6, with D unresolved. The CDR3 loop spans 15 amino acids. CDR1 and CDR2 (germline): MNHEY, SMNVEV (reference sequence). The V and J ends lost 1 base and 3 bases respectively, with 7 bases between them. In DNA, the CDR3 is TGTGCCAGCAGTTTATTCCGGAGCTATAATTCACCCCTCCACTTT. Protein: CASSLFRSYNSPLHF.

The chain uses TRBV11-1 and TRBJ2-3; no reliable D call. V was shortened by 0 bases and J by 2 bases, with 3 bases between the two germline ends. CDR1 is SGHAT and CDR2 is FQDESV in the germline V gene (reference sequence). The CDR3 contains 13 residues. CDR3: CASSLAPTDTQYF. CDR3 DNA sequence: TGTGCCAGCAGCTTAGCCCCCACAGATACGCAGTATTTT.

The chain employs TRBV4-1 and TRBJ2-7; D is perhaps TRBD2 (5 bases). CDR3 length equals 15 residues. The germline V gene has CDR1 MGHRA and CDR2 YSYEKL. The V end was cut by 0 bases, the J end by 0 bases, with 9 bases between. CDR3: CASSQDLRDSYEQYF. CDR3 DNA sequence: TGCGCCAGCAGCCAAGATCTCCGGGACTCCTACGAGCAGTACTTC.

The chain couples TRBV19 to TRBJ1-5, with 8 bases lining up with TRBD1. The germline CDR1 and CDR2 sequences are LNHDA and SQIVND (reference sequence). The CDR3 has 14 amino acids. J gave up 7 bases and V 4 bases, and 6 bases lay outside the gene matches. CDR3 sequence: CASSTDRVWQPQHF. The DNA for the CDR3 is TGTGCCAGTAGTACGGACAGGGTATGGCAGCCCCAGCATTTT.